This TCR beta chain was identified in a study of patients and donors after allogeneic stem cell transplantation. TCRdb called the RT-PCR reads again in MiXCR, with one record for every CDR3 protein. The table includes 7,300 or so distinct CDR3 sequences, roughly 13% detected once. V gave up 5 bases and J gave up 6 bases, with 13 bases separating them. There are 14 residues in the CDR3. Germline V gene data show CDR1 as SGHNT and CDR2 as YENEEA. This clonotype was detected a few times. This chain joins TRBV11-3 and TRBJ2-2; D perhaps matches TRBD1 (6 bases). Sequences were obtained from blood, either unsorted or a sorted T cell fraction (not recorded which). The TCR was taken from a human donor who was either an allogeneic HSCT recipient or a stem cell or donor lymphocyte infusion donor (not recorded which). It is not recorded whose cells these are; they may come from a transplant donor. The CDR3 coding sequence is TGTGCCAGCAGCCCGGGACATTCATCCGGGGAGCTGTTTTTT. Translating gives CASSPGHSSGELFF. The complete variable domain, with remaining parts taken from reference TRBV11-3 and TRBJ2-2, reads EAGVVQSPRYKIIEKKQPVAFWCNPISGHNTLYWYLQNLGQGPELLIRYENEEAVDDSQLPKDRFSAERLKGVDSTLKIQPAELGDSAVYLCASSPGHSSGELFFGEGSRLTVL.